This note documents a single TCR beta chain sequence. Its antigen remains unknown. This sample was included in a study of CD8+ T cells in alopecia areata. Study information: It was oral tofacitinib, at 5 to 10 mg twice daily, that treated patients received.

Study-level points and caveats: With one nonresponder, baseline CD8+ expansion's link to response remains uncertain. In lesional scalp, particularly from alopecia totalis/universalis, clonality was higher than in normal scalp.

Following RNA extraction, reverse transcription yielded cDNA that acted as the sequencing template. Libraries were prepared by immunoSEQ multiplex PCR; TCRdb keeps only in-frame clonotypes and omits some of them. The sample records fewer than 250,000 clones, less than 50% being singletons. Germline CDR1 and CDR2: SGHRS and YFSETQ. Trimming stripped 7 bases from V and 2 bases from J, with 13 bases between. This CDR3 comprises 13 residues. Treatment noted: oral pan-JAK inhibitor, 5-10 mg twice daily. This specimen consisted of CD4+ T cells sorted from blood, obtained at approximately week 36, from a patient treated with tofacitinib. The chain employs TRBV5-1 and TRBJ2-7, with a possible D match to TRBD1 (6 bases). The TCR was taken from a human donor with alopecia areata. DNA for the CDR3: TGCGCCAGCGAGCGTACAGGGACCTACGAGCAGTACTTC. This gives the protein CASERTGTYEQYF.